These T cell receptor beta chains were read from a single sample in a study of cytomegalovirus exposure and HLA in healthy donors. The data were produced by immunoSEQ multiplex PCR, yet TCRdb's version contains in-frame clones alone and is incomplete. In the table there are about 55,000 clones, about 93% of which are singletons. The sample comprised PBMCs. Receptors originate from a man younger than 30 in good health and CMV-seronegative. Each CDR3 is given with its conserved first and last residue. D genes are given only for firm matches. Size is omitted from some rows. Given values are once, few, many or a class for expanded clones.

d_call clone_size j_call v_call cdr3_nt cdr3_aa
. . TRBJ2-1 TRBV11-2 TGTGCCAGCAGCCCTAGGCCGGGCAGGGGTATGGATGAGCAGTTCTTC CASSPRPGRGMDEQFF
. . TRBJ2-1 TRBV25-1 TGTGCCAGCAGTGATTACGGGGGCAATGAGCAGTTCTTC CASSDYGGNEQFF
TRBD2 . TRBJ2-7 TRBV6-1 TGTGCCAGCAGCGTAGCGGGCGAGCAGTACTTC CASSVAGEQYF
. . TRBJ2-5 TRBV6-1 TGTGCCAGCAGTGAAGGGACAGCGAGAAAAGAGACCCAGTACTTC CASSEGTARKETQYF
. . TRBJ2-7 TRBV6-6 TGTGCCAGCGGTGGAGGGCCTTTTCCCGAGCAGTACTTC CASGGGPFPEQYF
. . TRBJ1-1 TRBV11-2 TGTGCCAGCAGCCGCCGGGTGCGGAACACTGAAGCTTTCTTT CASSRRVRNTEAFF
. . TRBJ2-3 TRBV6-4 TGTGCCAGCAGTGACACGGCAGGGGGCACAGATACGCAGTATTTT CASSDTAGGTDTQYF
. . TRBJ1-1 TRBV18 TGTGCCAGCTCCAGACGGGGGGCCACTGAAGCTTTCTTT CASSRRGATEAFF
TRBD1 . TRBJ1-5 TRBV28 TGTGCCAGCAGTTTCCGACAGGGAAATAGCAATCAGCCCCAGCATTTT CASSFRQGNSNQPQHF
. . TRBJ1-5 TRBV2 TGTGCCAGCAGTGAAGTCAGGGTGGGTCAGCCCCAGCATTTT CASSEVRVGQPQHF
TRBD2 . TRBJ2-3 TRBV4-1 TGCGCCAGCAGCCAAGCTAGCGGGAGTCGCACAGATACGCAGTATTTT CASSQASGSRTDTQYF
TRBD1 . TRBJ1-2 TRBV6-5 TGTGCCAGCAGTCCGGGACAGTGGATGGCCTATGGCTACACCTTC CASSPGQWMAYGYTF
. . TRBJ1-3 TRBV18 TGTGCCAGCTCACAAGAGTCGGACAGTCGAAACACCATATATTTT CASSQESDSRNTIYF
. . TRBJ2-1 TRBV19 TGTGCCAGTATGCGGGGCGGTATCCTCGGGAGCTCCTACAATGAGCAGTTCTTC CASMRGGILGSSYNEQFF
. . TRBJ2-7 TRBV11-2 TGTGCCAGCAGTCTCGACTGGAGCTCCTACGAGCAGTACTTC CASSLDWSSYEQYF
. many TRBJ2-7 TRBV18 TGTGCCAGCTCACTGGGGACTCTCTACGAGCAGTACTTC CASSLGTLYEQYF
. . TRBJ1-5 TRBV4-1 TGCGCCAGCAGCCAAGAGATACAACAGGGAGCAAGGCAGCCCCAGCATTTT CASSQEIQQGARQPQHF
. . TRBJ1-3 TRBV7-2 TGTGCCAGCAGCCGAGACAGAAGAGCTTCTGGAAACACCATATATTTT CASSRDRRASGNTIYF
. . TRBJ1-1 TRBV5-1 TGCGCCAGCAGCTGGTCTCAGGCGAACACTGAAGCTTTCTTT CASSWSQANTEAFF
TRBD2 . TRBJ2-5 TRBV5-4 TGTGCCAGCAGCTTGGGTCTAGCGGGAGAGACCCAGTACTTC CASSLGLAGETQYF
. . TRBJ2-1 TRBV6-5 TGTGCCACCCGGCGGAGGGGGCTAAACAATGAGCAGTTCTTC CATRRRGLNNEQFF
. . TRBJ1-2 TRBV6-1 TGTGCCAGCAGGGAGCGGCCTGAAGCCTATGGCTACACCTTC CASRERPEAYGYTF
. . TRBJ1-4 TRBV19 TGTGCCAGTAGGGCCCGTGGCAGTGATGAAAAACTGTTTTTT CASRARGSDEKLFF
. . TRBJ2-3 TRBV6-1 TGTGCCAGCATTACAAACGGGGGGCGAGGAGATACGCAGTATTTT CASITNGGRGDTQYF
. . TRBJ2-6 TRBV7-3 TGTGCCAGCACCAGGGACAACTCTGGGGCCAACGTCCTGACTTTC CASTRDNSGANVLTF
TRBD1 . TRBJ1-2 TRBV6-4 TGTGCCAGCAGTGACTCTGGGGACAGCTATGGCTACACCTTC CASSDSGDSYGYTF
TRBD2 . TRBJ2-1 TRBV2 TGTGCCAGCAGTACCGGGCGAAGCGGGGGGTCCTACAATGAGCAGTTCTTC CASSTGRSGGSYNEQFF
TRBD1 . TRBJ2-7 TRBV28 TGTGCCAGCAATCCGGGACAGGGTATGTCTCCGACCTACGAGCAGTACTTC CASNPGQGMSPTYEQYF
TRBD1 . TRBJ1-2 TRBV19 TGTGCCAGTAGTAGTACCGGGACAGGGTATGGCTACACCTTC CASSSTGTGYGYTF
. . TRBJ2-3 TRBV19 TGTGCCAGTAGTACGCGGACGCTAGCGACTCACACAGATACGCAGTATTTT CASSTRTLATHTDTQYF
TRBD1 . TRBJ2-1 TRBV18 TGTGCCAGCTCACTAACAGGGGGGAGCTCCTACAATGAGCAGTTCTTC CASSLTGGSSYNEQFF
TRBD1 . TRBJ2-7 TRBV5-4 TGTGCCAGCAGCCGGGCAGGGGGATCCTACGAGCAGTACTTC CASSRAGGSYEQYF
TRBD1 . TRBJ1-4 TRBV9 TGTGCCAGCAGCACCGGGACAGGAGCAACTAATGAAAAACTGTTTTTT CASSTGTGATNEKLFF
. . TRBJ1-5 TRBV19 TGTGCCAGTAGTGTGAGTATGGGCTTTCAGCCCCAGCATTTT CASSVSMGFQPQHF
. once TRBJ1-1 TRBV19 TGTGCCAGTAGTATAGGGGGAGGGGCAGGGGCTGAAGCTTTCTTT CASSIGGGAGAEAFF
TRBD2 once TRBJ2-1 TRBV5-1 TGCGCCAGCAGCTTGGCGACTAGCGGGGGGGGCAATGAGCAGTTCTTC CASSLATSGGGNEQFF
. . TRBJ1-1 TRBV5-1 TGCGCCAGCAGCCTGGTCATGGGAGGGGACTCCACTGAAGCTTTCTTT CASSLVMGGDSTEAFF
TRBD1 . TRBJ2-1 TRBV28 TGTGCCAGCAGTTCACCCGGGACAGGCCACAATGAGCAGTTCTTC CASSSPGTGHNEQFF
TRBD1 . TRBJ2-5 TRBV7-3 TGTGCCAGCAGCTCAGGACAGGGGAGGACCCAGTACTTC CASSSGQGRTQYF
. . TRBJ1-1 TRBV20-1 TGCAGTGCTAGAGATCTAAGTGAAGCTTTCTTT CSARDLSEAFF
TRBD1 . TRBJ2-7 TRBV28 TGTGCCAGCAGTTCTGCGACAGGGGCTGAGGGGGAGCAGTACTTC CASSSATGAEGEQYF
TRBD2 . TRBJ2-1 TRBV7-9 TGTGCCAGCAGCCCCGGGGGGGCCCAATACAATGAGCAGTTCTTC CASSPGGAQYNEQFF
TRBD2 . TRBJ2-7 TRBV7-9 TGTGCCAGCAGCCTGGAGGGACTAGCGGGAGGAGAGCAGTACTTC CASSLEGLAGGEQYF
TRBD1 . TRBJ2-7 TRBV29-1 TGCAGCGTCAGACAGGGGGCATACGAGCAGTACTTC CSVRQGAYEQYF
TRBD2 once TRBJ2-1 TRBV2 TGTGCCAGCAGTCCGAGACTAGCGAAGCCGCCTGAGCAGTTCTTC CASSPRLAKPPEQFF
. . TRBJ1-3 TRBV5-1 TGCGCCAGCAGCTTGGTGCCGGACACGAGAAACACCATATATTTT CASSLVPDTRNTIYF
. few TRBJ2-3 TRBV6-5 TGTGCCAGCAGAAAACAGGCTAGCACAGATACGCAGTATTTT CASRKQASTDTQYF
. . TRBJ2-3 TRBV5-1 TGCGCCAGCAGCTACGTCAAGCGGGCCTTCACAGATACGCAGTATTTT CASSYVKRAFTDTQYF
TRBD1 . TRBJ1-2 TRBV29-1 TGCAGCGTACCAGACAGGGGTGTAGGTGGCTACACCTTC CSVPDRGVGGYTF
. . TRBJ2-6 TRBV11-1 TGTGCCAGCAGCTTGGGGCCTGGGGCCAACGTCCTGACTTTC CASSLGPGANVLTF
. . TRBJ2-3 TRBV6-1 TGTGCCAGCAGTGAATGGGGGCAGTCCCCCCGCCTAGATACGCAGTATTTT CASSEWGQSPRLDTQYF
TRBD2 . TRBJ2-1 TRBV13 TGTGCCAGCAGCTTAAAAACTAGCGGGACACTCAATGAGCAGTTCTTC CASSLKTSGTLNEQFF
TRBD1 . TRBJ2-5 TRBV2 TGTGCCAGCAGGGGACAGGGTGAGACCCAGTACTTC CASRGQGETQYF
TRBD2 . TRBJ2-1 TRBV6-5 TGTGCCTCCCGCGGGACTAGCGGCCTTCATGAGCAGTTCTTC CASRGTSGLHEQFF